The next 2 T cell receptor beta chains were all read from a single sample in a study of cytomegalovirus exposure and HLA in healthy donors. The PCR had 60 Vbeta and 13 Jbeta primers. Sequencing was performed with immunoSEQ multiplex PCR; in TCRdb, only in-frame clones are kept and a portion is missing. The data show roughly 140,000 clones, roughly 87% seen once. The sequencing sample was made of PBMCs. These receptor sequences come from a man aged 25-45 years in good health and CMV-seropositive.

The gene calls are TRBV5-1 and TRBJ2-7; the match to TRBD2 covers 8 bases. The V and J ends lost 0 bases and 0 bases, in that order; junction bases with no gene match: 8. The germline CDR1 and CDR2 sequences are SGHRS and YFSETQ. This CDR3 spans 17 amino acids. The CDR3 spells CASSLALGREASYEQYF. The CDR3 DNA follows: TGCGCCAGCAGCTTGGCCCTAGGGCGGGAGGCCTCCTACGAGCAGTACTTC.

The gene calls are TRBV7-8 and TRBJ2-5; a weak D match, TRBD1 (5 bases). This CDR3 contains 14 residues. Germline V gives CDR1 SGHVS, CDR2 FQNEAQ. Trimming left V 8 bases short and J 1 base short, with 14 bases between. This CDR3 is CASRKWGGQETQYF. DNA for the CDR3: TGTGCCAGCCGAAAGTGGGGCGGCCAAGAGACCCAGTACTTC.